The next 8 T cell receptor beta chains were all read from a single sample in a study of T cells after yellow fever vaccination. TCRdb redid the calling of the 5' RACE reads with MiXCR, one entry per CDR3 protein. Counted here are approximately 300,000 distinct CDR3 sequences, about 10% occurring once; the ten biggest clones make up less than 3.5%. The source material was CD4+ T cells sorted from PBMCs, sampled 45 days after the yellow fever booster vaccination. Every receptor here comes from a young man who received the YFV17D yellow fever vaccine.

V gene TRBV13 combines with J gene TRBJ1-3; no clear D gene. Germline-derived CDR1 and CDR2 are PRHDT and FYEKMQ (reference sequence). The V end lost 2 bases, the J end lost 11 bases, and 13 bases lay between the germline ends. CDR3 length: 13 residues. The CDR3 DNA is TGTGCCAGCAGCTTATTCGCACTCCAGTCCATATATTTT. It is translated as CASSLFALQSIYF. Combining the CDR3 with reference TRBV13 and TRBJ1-3 gives the whole variable domain AAGVIQSPRHLIKEKRETATLKCYPIPRHDTVYWYQQGPGQDPQFLISFYEKMQSDKGSIPDRFSAQQFSDYHSELNMSSLELGDSALYFCASSLFALQSIYFGEGSWLTVV.

This clonotype was seen only a few times. V and J are TRBV7-2 and TRBJ1-4, with 7 bases identical to TRBD1. V lost 5 bases and J lost 5; bases outside the gene matches: 11. The V gene's germline CDR1 is SGHTA and CDR2 FQGNSA. There are 16 residues in the CDR3. CDR3 region: CASSLRQGGGNEKLFF. CDR3 nucleotide sequence: TGTGCCAGCAGCCTCCGACAGGGAGGAGGAAATGAAAAACTGTTTTTT.

This clonotype was counted many times. The junction departs from the called germline gene at one end, perhaps through a read error. The chain's CDR3 is CASSLTPGQGETQYF. The CDR3 DNA follows: TGTGCCAGCAGCCTAACGCCGGGACAGGGAGAGACCCAGTACTTC. V gene TRBV7-3 combines with J gene TRBJ2-5, with TRBD1 matching 9 bases. CDR1 and CDR2 from the germline V gene are SGHTA and FQGTGA. CDR3 length: 15 amino acids.

This clonotype was recorded a few times. The CDR3 nucleotides are TGTGCCAGCAGCTTAAGCGCGATGAACACTGAAGCTTTCTTT. Protein product: CASSLSAMNTEAFF. The J gene is TRBJ1-1, the V gene TRBV7-3; D is ambiguous. The CDR3 extends over 14 amino acids. The germline V gene encodes CDR1 SGHTA and CDR2 FQGTGA. Trimming left V 1 base short and J 0 bases short, with 6 bases between. The whole variable domain, filled in from reference TRBV7-3 and TRBJ1-1, reads GAGVSQTPSNKVTEKGKYVELRCDPISGHTALYWYRQSLGQGPEFLIYFQGTGAADDSGLPNDRFFAVRPEGSVSTLKIQRTERGDSAVYLCASSLSAMNTEAFFGQGTRLTVV.

The chain has TRBV21-1 and TRBJ2-3; the DNA was not used to check the table's D call, TRBD2. TRBV21-1 has pseudogene status. There are 13 residues in the CDR3. The CDR3 protein is CASSKRGRDTQYF. The CDR3 bases are TGTGCCAGCAGCAAAAGGGGGAGGGATACGCAGTATTTT.

This sequence joins TRBV20-1 and TRBJ2-2; TRBD2 aligns across 10 bases. The junction had 8 bases not matched to a gene; V was cut back by 3 bases and J by 4 bases. CDR3 length equals 16 residues. CDR1 is DFQATT, CDR2 SNEGSKA, per germline (reference sequence). DNA of the CDR3: TGCAGTGCTAGGTCCGGTGGACTAGCGGTCACCGGGGAGCTGTTTTTT. Translating gives CSARSGGLAVTGELFF.

This clonotype has just a few counts. V usage is TRBV6-2 or TRBV6-3 and J usage is TRBJ2-3; 10 bases line up with TRBD2. Germline V gene data show CDR1 as MNHEY and CDR2 as SVGEGT. The CDR3 has 15 residues. Trimming removed 2 bases from V and 3 bases from J; junction bases left unmatched: 2. In DNA form, the CDR3 reads TGTGCCAGCAGTTACCATAGCGGGGGGACAGATACGCAGTATTTT. Protein sequence: CASSYHSGGTDTQYF.

This clonotype was seen a handful of times. The V call is TRBV3-1, the J call TRBJ1-2; the D gene is possibly TRBD1 (6 bases). The CDR3 spans 15 residues. Trimming left V 0 bases short and J 3 bases short, with 11 bases between. Germline values: CDR1 LGHDT, CDR2 YNNKEL (reference sequence). The CDR3 sequence: CASSQEAGADYGYTF. The CDR3 DNA follows: TGTGCCAGCAGCCAAGAAGCAGGGGCCGACTATGGCTACACCTTC.